This is a list of T cell receptor beta chains from one sample in a study of OX40 agonist ivuxolimab in advanced cancers. Measured with immunoSEQ multiplex PCR; TCRdb has only the in-frame clones, and not every one. The table shows about 20,000 clones, with approximately 85% occurring only once. The material was CD4+ or CD8+ T cells sorted from blood, obtained in a trial of the OX40 agonist ivuxolimab. The receptors were gathered from an adult with an advanced solid tumor such as melanoma, head and neck, liver or kidney cancer. The CDR3 runs from the conserved cysteine through the conserved F or W. A D gene is named only where the DNA matches it firmly. A clone size is listed for some rows: how often the clone was seen (once, few, many), or a class if it is expanded.

>once|TRBJ2-7|TRBD2|TRBV9
CASSPFREGLTSYEQYF
TGTGCCAGCAGTCCCTTTCGGGAGGGGCTCACGAGCTACGAGCAGTACTTC
>-|TRBJ2-7|TRBD2|TRBV7-9
CASSRTSGRAGVEQYF
TGTGCCAGCAGCCGCACTAGCGGGAGGGCCGGGGTCGAGCAGTACTTC
>-|TRBJ1-5|-|TRBV28
CASSPPDSNQPQHF
TGTGCCAGCAGTCCTCCTGATAGCAATCAGCCCCAGCATTTT
>-|TRBJ2-7|-|TRBV5-5
CASSYGSYYEQYF
TGTGCCAGCAGCTACGGGAGTTACTACGAGCAGTACTTC
>-|TRBJ2-1|TRBD2|TRBV29-1
CSVTRLAGGAYNEQFF
TGCAGCGTGACTAGACTAGCGGGGGGGGCGTACAATGAGCAGTTCTTC
>-|TRBJ1-2|-|TRBV6-6
CASSSTGTEVYGYTF
TGTGCCAGCAGTTCCACCGGGACCGAAGTCTATGGCTACACCTTC
>-|TRBJ1-1|-|TRBV9
CASSSRDAMNTEAFF
TGTGCCAGCAGCTCCCGGGACGCCATGAACACTGAAGCTTTCTTT
>-|TRBJ1-2|-|TRBV29-1
CSVGGKDNYGYTF
TGCAGCGTTGGAGGGAAAGATAACTATGGCTACACCTTC
>-|TRBJ1-2|-|TRBV7-2
CASSLAGGSNYGYTF
TGTGCCAGCAGCTTAGCGGGGGGCAGTAACTATGGCTACACCTTC
>-|TRBJ2-7|TRBD2|TRBV6-5
CASSEGGRSAEQYF
TGTGCCAGCAGTGAGGGAGGGCGGTCCGCCGAGCAGTACTTC
>once|TRBJ2-5|TRBD1|TRBV7-9
CASSVIGQGMGETQYF
TGTGCCAGCAGCGTAATCGGACAGGGGATGGGAGAGACCCAGTACTTC
>-|TRBJ2-1|TRBD2|TRBV4-1
CASSQLSGRAYNEQFF
TGCGCCAGCAGCCAACTTAGCGGGAGAGCCTACAATGAGCAGTTCTTC
>few|TRBJ2-1|TRBD1|TRBV10-3
CAISEGTVEQFF
TGTGCCATCAGTGAGGGGACAGTTGAGCAGTTCTTC
>-|TRBJ2-5|-|TRBV9
CASSVGRGPETQYF
TGTGCCAGCAGCGTAGGTAGGGGCCCGGAGACCCAGTACTTC
>-|TRBJ2-3|-|TRBV7-2
CASSLVLGDTQYF
TGTGCCAGCAGCTTAGTCCTTGGAGATACGCAGTATTTT
>-|TRBJ2-1|TRBD2|TRBV10-1
CASSVGLAANEQFF
TGCGCCAGCAGTGTTGGACTAGCGGCCAATGAGCAGTTCTTC
>once|TRBJ1-2|-|TRBV4-1
CASSQVMGGTYGYTF
TGCGCCAGCAGCCAAGTTATGGGGGGGACCTATGGCTACACCTTC
>-|TRBJ2-7|TRBD1|TRBV27
CASSLSPTGGGYEQYF
TGTGCCAGCAGTTTATCGCCCACAGGGGGCGGGTACGAGCAGTACTTC
>-|TRBJ2-5|-|TRBV7-9
CASSPSASRETQYF
TGTGCCAGCAGCCCCTCTGCTAGCAGGGAGACCCAGTACTTC
>-|TRBJ2-5|-|TRBV5-1
CASSPRGAGLYQETQYF
TGCGCCAGCAGCCCTCGAGGAGCGGGCTTGTACCAAGAGACCCAGTACTTC
>-|TRBJ2-7|-|TRBV4-2
CASSQPDGGLNDEQYF
TGTGCCAGCAGCCAACCAGACGGGGGCTTAAATGACGAGCAGTACTTC
>-|TRBJ1-2|-|TRBV19
CATTDRLITNYTF
TGTGCCACCACCGACAGGTTAATTACCAACTACACCTTC
>-|TRBJ1-5|-|TRBV4-1
CASSQTRIGRGIEPQHF
TGCGCCAGCAGCCAAACAAGGATTGGCAGGGGAATTGAGCCCCAGCATTTT
>once|TRBJ1-6|-|TRBV27
CASSLGQNSPLHF
TGTGCCAGCAGTCTAGGACAGAATTCACCCCTCCACTTT
>-|TRBJ1-2|-|TRBV27
CAPDTDVNGYTF
TGTGCCCCCGATACAGATGTAAATGGCTACACCTTC
>-|TRBJ2-5|-|TRBV11-2
CASSLITQETQYF
TGTGCCAGCAGCTTGATCACCCAAGAGACCCAGTACTTC
>-|TRBJ2-1|TRBD2|TRBV6-5
CASSYGASGEQFF
TGTGCCAGCAGTTACGGCGCTAGCGGTGAGCAGTTCTTC
>-|TRBJ2-7|-|TRBV2
CASRGPFYEQYF
TGTGCCAGCCGCGGACCGTTCTACGAGCAGTACTTC
>-|TRBJ2-7|-|TRBV7-9
CASSPAKGTYEQYF
TGTGCCAGCAGCCCAGCGAAAGGAACCTACGAGCAGTACTTC
>-|TRBJ2-3|-|TRBV11-2
CASSFGLGNTDTQYF
TGTGCCAGCAGCTTCGGTTTAGGGAACACAGATACGCAGTATTTT
>-|TRBJ2-7|TRBD2|TRBV4-1
CASSHAGGNYEQYF
TGCGCCAGCAGCCACGCGGGGGGGAACTACGAGCAGTACTTC
>-|TRBJ1-1|TRBD1|TRBV7-9
CASSLEGAWNTEAFF
TGTGCCAGCAGCTTAGAGGGGGCTTGGAACACTGAAGCTTTCTTT
>-|TRBJ2-3|TRBD1|TRBV6-5
CASSTTGGKADTQYF
TGTGCCAGCAGTACTACAGGGGGCAAGGCAGATACGCAGTATTTT
>-|TRBJ2-3|-|TRBV13
CASSLDPTEDTQYF
TGTGCCAGCAGCCTGGACCCTACGGAGGATACGCAGTATTTT
>-|TRBJ1-1|-|TRBV19
CASSSGNLEAFF
TGTGCCAGTAGTTCCGGGAATCTGGAGGCTTTCTTT
>-|TRBJ1-5|-|TRBV19
CASKEAGQPQHF
TGTGCCAGTAAAGAGGCGGGACAGCCCCAGCATTTT
>-|TRBJ2-5|-|TRBV28
CASSLRSSGETQYF
TGTGCCAGCAGTTTAAGGTCCAGCGGAGAGACCCAGTACTTC
>-|TRBJ2-1|-|TRBV27
CASTPSFYSDYNEQFF
TGTGCCAGCACCCCGTCTTTTTACTCGGACTACAATGAGCAGTTCTTC
>-|TRBJ2-1|TRBD2|TRBV29-1
CSVVLGGLAGGLSSYNEQFF
TGCAGCGTTGTACTTGGCGGACTAGCGGGGGGCCTGAGCTCCTACAATGAGCAGTTCTTC
>few|TRBJ2-7|TRBD1|TRBV7-9
CASSVGQVISYEQYF
TGTGCCAGCAGCGTGGGACAGGTAATATCCTACGAGCAGTACTTC
>few|TRBJ2-7|TRBD2|TRBV27
CASSSSAGGPGEQYF
TGTGCCAGCAGTTCTAGCGCGGGAGGGCCGGGGGAGCAGTACTTC
>medium-sized|TRBJ2-1|-|TRBV19
CASSIDGGSSYNEQFF
TGTGCCAGTAGTATAGACGGAGGGAGCTCCTACAATGAGCAGTTCTTC
>-|TRBJ2-7|-|TRBV11-2
CASSPYGGPYYEQYF
TGTGCCAGCAGCCCCTATGGCGGGCCTTACTACGAGCAGTACTTC
>-|TRBJ1-1|-|TRBV6-5
CASSKAPTTEAFF
TGTGCCAGCAGTAAAGCCCCCACGACTGAAGCTTTCTTT
>-|TRBJ1-5|TRBD1|TRBV19
CASSIGTGGFQPQHF
TGTGCCAGTAGTATAGGGACAGGGGGCTTTCAGCCCCAGCATTTT
>-|TRBJ2-3|-|TRBV7-9
CASSSGQGTDTQYF
TGTGCCAGCAGCTCGGGCCAAGGCACAGATACGCAGTATTTT
>-|TRBJ1-6|-|TRBV5-6
CASSWGDGVGSPLHF
TGTGCCAGCAGCTGGGGGGACGGAGTGGGTTCACCCCTCCACTTT
>-|TRBJ1-5|TRBD1|TRBV19
CATSDRVGNQPQHF
TGTGCCACTTCGGACAGGGTGGGCAATCAGCCCCAGCATTTT
>-|TRBJ2-7|TRBD1|TRBV6-6
CASWTGAGQYF
TGTGCCAGCTGGACAGGGGCTGGGCAGTACTTC
>few|TRBJ2-7|TRBD1|TRBV6-5
CASSYSRQGSFYEQYF
TGTGCCAGCAGTTACTCAAGACAGGGAAGCTTTTACGAGCAGTACTTC
>-|TRBJ2-3|-|TRBV28
CASSLGIDTQYF
TGTGCCAGCAGCTTGGGGATAGATACGCAGTATTTT
>-|TRBJ2-7|TRBD1|TRBV6-5
CASWTGAGQYF
TGTGCCAGCTGGACAGGGGCTGGGCAGTACTTC
>-|TRBJ2-7|TRBD2|TRBV28
CASSPPGLAGTYEQYF
TGTGCCAGCAGTCCCCCTGGACTAGCGGGGACCTACGAGCAGTACTTC
>-|TRBJ2-3|TRBD2|TRBV5-4
CASSLEGSGDTQYF
TGTGCCAGCAGCTTGGAAGGTAGCGGGGATACGCAGTATTTT
>-|TRBJ2-7|-|TRBV2
CASSPGNPSSYEQYF
TGTGCCAGCAGTCCAGGGAACCCCTCGTCCTACGAGCAGTACTTC